The 9 T cell receptor beta chains presented below share a single source sample, sequenced in a study of blood T cell repertoires in COVID-19 (dated by TCRdb to the early 2020s). Library preparation used the immunoSEQ multiplex PCR assay. Held by TCRdb, this immuneACCESS table contains in-frame sequences only and omits some clones. Under half of the omission traces to an unresolved V gene where checked; the cause of the rest is unknown. For this sample there are about 230,000 clones; roughly 91% appear just once. 3.5% to 4% of the sample rests with the top ten. The sequenced sample consisted of PBMCs or T cells enriched from blood (not recorded which). The receptors were gathered from a woman aged 25 to 45 with acute COVID-19.

The rearrangement uses TRBV9 and TRBJ2-5, with 7 bases that match TRBD1. The CDR3 is 16 residues long. V was clipped by 3 bases and J by 5 bases; unmatched bases: 13. Germline CDR1 SGDLS, CDR2 YYNGEE. The CDR3 coding sequence is TGTGCCAGCAGCGGAGAAGGGGGCCCGCTGGTCGAGACCCAGTACTTC. Translated, it gives CASSGEGGPLVETQYF.

Written as DNA, the CDR3 is TGTGCCTGGAGTGACAGGGACGAGCAGTACTTC. Translation: CAWSDRDEQYF. The chain recombines TRBV30 with TRBJ2-7; possibly TRBD1 for D (6 bases). CDR3 length equals 11 residues. Deletions cut 1 base from V and 5 bases from J, with 6 bases between. The germline CDR1 and CDR2 sequences are GTSNPN and SVGIG (reference sequence).

The genes are TRBV19 and TRBJ1-5; weak D call: TRBD1 (6 bases). Germline CDR1 LNHDA, CDR2 SQIVND (reference sequence). Trimming pared 1 base from V and 6 bases from J, leaving 13 bases between. This CDR3 is 15 amino acids long. CDR3 sequence: CASSIGGGWGQPQHF. In nucleotides, the CDR3 is TGTGCCAGTAGTATAGGGGGGGGCTGGGGTCAGCCCCAGCATTTT.

This chain links TRBV27 with TRBJ1-2; 9 nucleotides agree with TRBD1. The CDR3 spans 13 residues. V shed 6 bases and J 6 bases; nucleotides not matched to a gene: 5. Per germline, CDR1 MNHEY and CDR2 SMNVEV (reference sequence). The DNA for the CDR3 is TGTGCCAGCAGAGACCGGGACAGGGATGGCTACACCTTC. Protein product: CASRDRDRDGYTF.

The chain has TRBV5-1 and TRBJ1-4; D gene unclear. CDR1 is SGHRS and CDR2 is YFSETQ in the germline V gene. The V end was cut by 5 bases, the J end by 4 bases, with 18 bases between. The CDR3 has 16 amino acids. CDR3 sequence (DNA): TGCGCCAGCAGACCCCTACCGACGGACTATAATGAAAAACTGTTTTTT. It encodes CASRPLPTDYNEKLFF. Combining the CDR3 with reference TRBV5-1 and TRBJ1-4 gives the whole variable domain KAGVTQTPRYLIKTRGQQVTLSCSPISGHRSVSWYQQTPGQGLQFLFEYFSETQRNKGNFPGRFSGRQFSNSRSEMNVSTLELGDSALYLCASRPLPTDYNEKLFFGSGTQLSVL.

This chain joins TRBV29-1 and TRBJ2-1; the match to TRBD1 covers 8 bases. Trimming took 0 bases from V and 1 from J; bases not matched to a gene: 5. CDR1 is SQVTM, CDR2 ANQGSEA, per germline. The length of the CDR3 is 16 residues. For the CDR3, the DNA is TGCAGCGTTGAAGATCCGGACAGGGATTCCTACAATGAGCAGTTCTTC. Translated, it gives CSVEDPDRDSYNEQFF.

This sequence joins TRBV27 and TRBJ2-3; tentatively, D is TRBD2 (6 bases). The V gene lost 3 bases and the J gene lost 14 bases, with 12 bases spanning the gap. The CDR3 sequence is 11 residues long. The germline CDR1 and CDR2 sequences are MNHEY and SMNVEV (reference sequence). The CDR3 protein is CASSLGLRWYF. The CDR3, as DNA: TGTGCCAGCAGTTTGGGACTGAGGTGGTATTTT.

The gene calls are TRBV14 and TRBJ2-1; 10 nucleotides match TRBD1. With V trimmed by 6 bases and J by 3 bases, 5 bases remained unmatched. Germline-derived CDR1 and CDR2 are SGHDN and FVKESK. This CDR3 has 15 residues. The CDR3 bases are TGTGCCAGCAGGGACCGGGACAGGGGCTACAATGAGCAGTTCTTC. It codes for CASRDRDRGYNEQFF.

The chain links TRBV18 to TRBJ2-7, with a tentative D call TRBD2 (6 bases). The CDR3 runs to 13 residues. V was clipped by 6 bases and J by 2 bases, with 11 bases between them. The germline CDR1 and CDR2 sequences are KGHSH and LQKENI. The CDR3: CASSRDGTYEQYF. The CDR3 DNA reads TGTGCCAGCTCGCGGGACGGAACCTACGAGCAGTACTTC.